Listed here are 6 T cell receptor beta chains from one sample, sequenced in a study of human T cells and chemical hapten exposure. The time point is: patch test 3, about 24 weeks after DPC sensitization. Treatment given: therapeutic diphenylcyclopropenone sensitization with weekly scalp DPC. TCRdb called the RACE reads again in MiXCR, with one record for every CDR3 protein. The top ten clones hold about 3.5% of a sample with tens of thousands of distinct CDR3 sequences, 10% to 12% of them seen once. Here the sequenced sample was whole blood, taken in connection with sensitization to the hapten diphenylcyclopropenone (DPC). The receptors stem from a woman aged 50 to 60 with alopecia areata. Some clones in this sample may be carry-over from other donors' samples.

This clonotype was detected only a few times. The chain couples TRBV3-2 to TRBJ2-1; the table's TRBD1 call for D was not verified on the DNA. TRBV3-2 is a known pseudogene. The CDR3 sequence is 18 residues long. The CDR3 sequence is CASGSVFRGSASYNEQFF. DNA for the CDR3: TGTGCCTCCGGCTCCGTTTTCAGGGGCTCGGCCTCCTACAATGAGCAGTTCTTC.

This clonotype was counted ten times or more. The chain has TRBV12-3 or TRBV12-4 and TRBJ2-7; D gene ambiguous. V lost 1 base, J lost 4 bases, and 5 bases lay in between. The CDR3 runs to 12 residues. CDR3 protein: CASSLGAYEQYF. The CDR3 DNA sequence: TGTGCCAGCAGTTTAGGGGCTTACGAGCAGTACTTC.

This clonotype showed up just a few times. This chain uses TRBV20-1 with TRBJ2-1; D is unresolved. This CDR3 has 17 amino acids. The V and J ends lost 0 bases and 0 bases respectively, with 15 bases between them. Germline CDR1 DFQATT, CDR2 SNEGSKA (reference sequence). CDR3 region: CSARDKLRAYSYNEQFF. The CDR3 DNA reads as TGCAGTGCTAGAGATAAACTCCGGGCTTACTCCTACAATGAGCAGTTCTTC.

The chain joins TRBV6-5 to TRBJ2-3; unclear D gene. Germline V gene sequence: CDR1 MNHEY, CDR2 SVGAGI. This CDR3 has 13 amino acids. The V end lost 10 bases, the J end lost 8 bases, and 19 bases lay between the germline ends. In DNA, the CDR3 is TGTGCCACCCGAGTCTCTCCCCAGGCTACGCAGTATTTT. It codes for CATRVSPQATQYF.

This clonotype has a handful of counts. V gene TRBV11-2 combines with J gene TRBJ2-3, with D possibly TRBD2 on 5 matching bases. This CDR3 spans 15 amino acids. Trimming stripped 4 bases from V and 3 bases from J, with 14 bases between. The germline V gene has CDR1 SGHAT and CDR2 FQNNGV. The CDR3 DNA reads TGTGCCAGCAGCTCCTCCGGAGGAGTGACAGATACGCAGTATTTT. Residues: CASSSSGGVTDTQYF.

At least ten counts were recorded for this clonotype. The J gene is TRBJ2-3, the V gene TRBV12-3 or TRBV12-4, with 7 bases fitting TRBD2. This CDR3 has 15 amino acids. V lost 6 bases, J lost 3 bases, and 9 bases stayed unmatched. The CDR3 coding sequence is TGTGCCAGCAGCCACCGGGACTACTTAACAGATACGCAGTATTTT. Its translation is CASSHRDYLTDTQYF.